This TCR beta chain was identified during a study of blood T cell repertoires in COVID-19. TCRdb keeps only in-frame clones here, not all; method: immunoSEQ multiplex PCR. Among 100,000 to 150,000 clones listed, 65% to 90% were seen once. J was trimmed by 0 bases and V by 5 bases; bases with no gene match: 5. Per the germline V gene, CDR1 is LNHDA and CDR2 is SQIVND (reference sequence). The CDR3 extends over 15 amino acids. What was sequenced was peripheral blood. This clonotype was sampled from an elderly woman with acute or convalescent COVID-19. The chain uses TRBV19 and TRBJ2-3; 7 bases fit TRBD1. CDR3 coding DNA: TGTGCCAGTAGTGACGGACAGGCTAGCACAGATACGCAGTATTTT. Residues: CASSDGQASTDTQYF.